This TCR beta chain comes out of a study of cytomegalovirus exposure and HLA in healthy donors. The study's findings and limits: Analysis was carried out at a later point, and it linked a missense DCLRE1C variant to TCR beta V- and J-gene trimming. There were a few CMV-associated chains whose specificity for CMV antigens was confirmed in vitro. When a later analysis was performed, an Asian-associated ancestry cluster reportedly had fewer N-insertions than the approximately 700-donor mean.

13 Jbeta primers and 60 Vbeta primers were used for the PCR. Method: immunoSEQ multiplex PCR; TCRdb's copy keeps in-frame clones and lacks some. Of around 180,000 clones in the sample, 85% were seen once. The CDR3 consists of 15 residues. V lost 4 bases, J lost 2 bases, and 4 bases stayed unmatched. The germline V gene encodes CDR1 SGDLS and CDR2 YYNGEE. Regarding this clone: Its antigen is not known.

Sequenced material: PBMCs. This receptor was obtained from a boy between 2 and 10 years old in good health and CMV-seronegative. The chain joins TRBV9 to TRBJ2-3, with 10 bases fitting TRBD2. This CDR3 reads CASSLSGRVTDTQYF. CDR3 in DNA: TGTGCCAGCAGCCTCAGCGGGAGGGTCACAGATACGCAGTATTTT.